One sample yielded the 20 T cell receptor beta chains listed below, sequenced in a study of CD8+ T cells in alopecia areata. Indicated treatment: oral pan-JAK inhibitor, 5-10 mg twice daily. Following RNA extraction, reverse transcription yielded cDNA that acted as the sequencing template. The method was immunoSEQ multiplex PCR; TCRdb's version includes in-frame clones alone and lacks a portion of them. Of about 250,000 clones listed, 60% are singletons. Sequencing used CD4+ T cells sorted from blood, obtained at approximately week 52, from a patient treated with tofacitinib. These receptor sequences come from a human donor with alopecia areata.

This clone showed up just once. The J gene is TRBJ1-2, the V gene TRBV9, with no clear D. The length of the CDR3 is 12 residues. Per the germline V gene, CDR1 is SGDLS and CDR2 is YYNGEE. Between the trimmed V and J ends, which lost 3 bases and 7 bases, there was a span of 10 bases. CDR3 sequence (DNA): TGTGCCAGCAGCGGTTTAGCAGGTGGCTACACCTTC. Translating it yields CASSGLAGGYTF.

The J gene is TRBJ1-1, the V gene TRBV4-1, with 8 positions matching TRBD1. The CDR3 has 15 amino acids. The V gene end was trimmed by 5 bases and the J gene end by 3 bases; junction bases not matched to a gene: 8. Germline V gene sequence: CDR1 MGHRA, CDR2 YSYEKL. This CDR3 reads CASSTRTGRDTEAFF. As DNA, the CDR3 is TGCGCCAGCAGCACCCGGACAGGGAGGGACACTGAAGCTTTCTTT.

The count of this clone is one. The chain links TRBV7-9 to TRBJ2-2, with 9 bases fitting TRBD1. The CDR3 totals 15 residues. The germline V gene has CDR1 SEHNR and CDR2 FQNEAQ (reference sequence). Trimming at V came to 5 bases and at J to 1 base, leaving 2 bases not matched to a gene. The CDR3 loop is CASSKGQGNTGELFF. For the CDR3, the DNA is TGTGCCAGCAGCAAGGGACAGGGGAACACCGGGGAGCTGTTTTTT.

The V call is TRBV30, the J call TRBJ2-3, with D unclear. CDR3 length equals 12 residues. The V end was cut by 3 bases, the J end by 2 bases, with 6 bases between. From germline, CDR1 is GTSNPN and CDR2 SVGIG (reference sequence). The CDR3 sequence is CAWSSNTDTQYF. DNA of the CDR3: TGTGCCTGGAGCAGCAACACAGATACGCAGTATTTT.

This chain links TRBV25-1 with TRBJ2-1, with 14 bases that match TRBD2. From germline, CDR1 is MGHDK and CDR2 SYGVNS. Trimming at V came to 4 bases and at J to 4 bases, leaving 0 bases not matched to a gene. The CDR3 extends over 15 amino acids. Written as DNA, the CDR3 is TGTGCCAGCAGTGGGACTAGCGGGGGGTACAATGAGCAGTTCTTC. Encoded protein: CASSGTSGGYNEQFF.

V usage is TRBV29-1 and J usage is TRBJ2-5; D gene uncertain. Germline V gives CDR1 SQVTM, CDR2 ANQGSEA. CDR3 length equals 11 residues. V dropped 3 bases and J dropped 5 bases, with 7 bases sitting between them. CDR3 sequence reads: CSVDPPETQYF. DNA for the CDR3: TGCAGCGTTGACCCCCCGGAGACCCAGTACTTC.

The CDR3 DNA reads TGTGCCAGCAGCTTAGAAGGCGGGGGGGCCGGTAGAAACATTCAGTACTTC. Translated, it gives CASSLEGGGAGRNIQYF. The chain uses TRBV11-2 and TRBJ2-4; 9 bases map to TRBD2. The CDR3 spans 17 residues. V trimming: 0 bases; J trimming: 6 bases; junction bases outside the gene matches: 9. CDR1 is SGHAT and CDR2 is FQNNGV in the germline V gene. The complete variable domain, with remaining parts taken from reference TRBV11-2 and TRBJ2-4, reads EAGVAQSPRYKIIEKRQSVAFWCNPISGHATLYWYQQILGQGPKLLIQFQNNGVVDDSQLPKDRFSAERLKGVDSTLKIQPAKLEDSAVYLCASSLEGGGAGRNIQYFGAGTRLSVL.

This clone has only a few counts. The chain combines TRBV23-1 with TRBJ2-1; 16 nucleotides match TRBD2. Being an ORF, TRBV23-1 has a function that is uncertain. V lost 4 bases and J lost 6; bases outside the gene matches: 6. The CDR3 totals 17 residues. The CDR3 bases are TGCGCCAGCAGTCCCCCGGGACTAGCGGGGGGGAGCAATGAGCAGTTCTTC. It encodes CASSPPGLAGGSNEQFF.

The chain combines TRBV27 with TRBJ2-1, with D possibly matching TRBD2 (5 bases). This CDR3 comprises 13 residues. CDR1 MNHEY and CDR2 SMNVEV come from the germline V gene (reference sequence). The germline V and J ends were trimmed by 7 bases and 14 bases, with 21 bases remaining between them. CDR3 DNA: TGTGCCAGCACCTTGAGGGCGAATCACGTGGAGTTCTTC. Translation gives CASTLRANHVEFF.

This rearrangement joins TRBV5-1 to TRBJ2-7; D may be TRBD1 or TRBD2 (5 bases each). Trimming pared 4 bases from V and 7 bases from J, leaving 12 bases between. The germline V gene encodes CDR1 SGHRS and CDR2 YFSETQ. The CDR3 is 12 amino acids. CDR3 protein: CASSRDAGEQYF. The CDR3 nucleotides are TGCGCCAGCAGCCGGGACGCCGGGGAGCAGTACTTC.

The chain links TRBV5-1 to TRBJ2-1; 7 positions match TRBD2. The junction had 7 bases not matched to a gene; V was cut back by 1 base and J by 6 bases. Germline CDR1 SGHRS, CDR2 YFSETQ. This CDR3 spans 15 amino acids. For the CDR3, the DNA is TGCGCCAGCAGCTTGACGGGGACTACGGCCAATGAGCAGTTCTTC. Its protein product is CASSLTGTTANEQFF.

This rearrangement joins TRBV30 to TRBJ2-1, with D possibly TRBD1 on 5 matching bases. Germline V CDR1 and CDR2: GTSNPN, SVGIG (reference sequence). This CDR3 comprises 13 residues. V lost 1 base to trimming and J lost 10 bases, with 14 bases between them. CDR3 protein: CAWSEDTEGEQFF. CDR3 sequence (DNA): TGTGCCTGGAGTGAGGACACGGAAGGGGAGCAGTTCTTC.

The chain employs TRBV30 and TRBJ1-4; TRBD1 agrees at 7 bases. V was clipped by 3 bases and J by 7 bases; unmatched bases: 2. Germline V gene sequence: CDR1 GTSNPN, CDR2 SVGIG (reference sequence). This CDR3 is 12 amino acids long. For the CDR3, the DNA is TGTGCCTGGAGCCAGGGGGGTGAAAAACTGTTTTTT. It encodes CAWSQGGEKLFF.

J is TRBJ1-2 and V is TRBV29-1; 11 bases align to TRBD1. The CDR3 covers 14 residues. Germline assignment: CDR1 SQVTM and CDR2 ANQGSEA. The V and J ends lost 4 bases and 6 bases, in that order; junction bases with no gene match: 7. CDR3 loop: CSVARTGGADGYTF. CDR3 sequence (DNA): TGCAGCGTTGCCCGGACAGGGGGCGCGGATGGCTACACCTTC. Full variable domain (outside the CDR3, taken from reference TRBV29-1 and TRBJ1-2): SAVISQKPSRDICQRGTSLTIQCQVDSQVTMMFWYRQQPGQSLTLIATANQGSEATYESGFVIDKFPISRPNLTFSTLTVSNMSPEDSSIYLCSVARTGGADGYTFGSGTRLTVV.

The chain employs TRBV30 and TRBJ1-1; 8 positions agree with TRBD1. The V segment lost 7 bases and the J segment 10 bases; nucleotides outside the gene matches: 11. The CDR3 loop spans 12 amino acids. Per germline, CDR1 GTSNPN and CDR2 SVGIG (reference sequence). CDR3 nucleotides: TGTGCCTTTTCTCCGGGACAGGAGGTAGCTTTCTTT. Amino acids: CAFSPGQEVAFF. The whole variable domain, filled in from reference TRBV30 and TRBJ1-1, reads SQTIHQWPATLVQPVGSPLSLECTVEGTSNPNLYWYRQAAGRGLQLLFYSVGIGQISSEVPQNLSASRPQDRQFILSSKKLLLSDSGFYLCAFSPGQEVAFFGQGTRLTVV.

V is TRBV7-6 and J is TRBJ2-7; 11 bases line up with TRBD1. Looked up from germline, CDR1 is SGHVS and CDR2 is FNYEAQ. This CDR3 has 15 amino acids. V trimming: 5 bases; J trimming: 7 bases; junction bases outside the gene matches: 10. The CDR3 loop is CASSTGQGALEEQYF. Written as DNA, the CDR3 is TGTGCCAGCAGCACCGGACAGGGGGCACTTGAGGAGCAGTACTTC.

V and J are TRBV29-1 and TRBJ2-2; 7 bases align to TRBD1. Trimming at V came to 5 bases and at J to 0 bases, leaving 6 bases not matched to a gene. CDR1 is SQVTM and CDR2 is ANQGSEA in the germline V gene. This CDR3 comprises 15 residues. CDR3 protein: CSVSVQGPNTGELFF. CDR3 nucleotide sequence: TGCAGCGTTTCCGTACAGGGGCCGAACACCGGGGAGCTGTTTTTT.

This chain joins TRBV29-1 and TRBJ1-1; D remains unclear. This CDR3 contains 12 residues. Trimming left V 1 base short and J 11 bases short, with 14 bases between. CDR1 is SQVTM and CDR2 is ANQGSEA in the germline V gene. CDR3 residues: CSVEVPPFQAFF. CDR3 bases: TGCAGCGTTGAAGTCCCCCCATTTCAGGCTTTCTTT.

This clone was seen a handful of times. Other DNA sequences in the sample encode the same CDR3. V usage is TRBV29-1 and J usage is TRBJ1-1; D ambiguous. This CDR3 region has 11 residues. Germline V gives CDR1 SQVTM, CDR2 ANQGSEA. Trimming removed 4 bases at V and 0 bases at J, with 3 bases between. The CDR3 spells CSVALNTEAFF. The CDR3 DNA reads as TGCAGCGTTGCCCTGAACACTGAAGCTTTCTTT.

The V and J genes are TRBV6-5 and TRBJ2-1, with D perhaps TRBD1 (6 bases). The germline V and J ends were trimmed by 6 bases and 7 bases, with 19 bases remaining between them. This CDR3 has 15 residues. The V gene's germline CDR1 is MNHEY and CDR2 SVGAGI. CDR3: CASSWYQGLTNEQFF. CDR3 DNA sequence: TGTGCCAGCAGCTGGTATCAGGGGCTTACAAATGAGCAGTTCTTC.